In its sample, the clone carrying this T cell receptor beta chain was seen a few times. This specimen comes from a study of shared clonotypes between healthy human individuals. Here immunoSEQ multiplex PCR was the method, and the copy in TCRdb shows in-frame clones only, minus some. The sample has 850,000 to 1,200,000 clones; under 80% are singletons. This CDR3 is built from 14 residues. Losses at the gene ends were 5 bases for V and 9 bases for J; bases not matched to a gene: 7. Germline loops: CDR1 MNHEY, CDR2 SMNVEV (reference sequence). The receptor comes from a man between 18 and 29 years old in good health. The sequencing input was memory CD4+ T cells sorted from blood. As for subset: CD45RA-negative fraction. This chain links TRBV27 with TRBJ2-2; 9 nucleotides align to TRBD1. The CDR3 spells CASSLGTGTRELFF. CDR3 coding DNA: TGTGCCAGCAGTCTGGGGACAGGGACCCGGGAGCTGTTTTTT.